This entry describes one TCR beta chain. Germline CDR1 reads SEHNR; CDR2 reads FQNEAQ (reference sequence). This CDR3 is built from 14 residues. V shed 6 bases and J shed 3 bases, with 14 bases lying between them. The data belong to a study of blood T cells in healthy people across ages. The donors, aged about 6 to 100, were healthy Caucasians from Russia. The use of a sample-barcoded 5' primer and a J-beta primer mix characterized a second PCR of about 7 to 12 cycles. All samples gave at least 2.5 million CDR3-containing paired-end reads. TCRdb re-derived calls from the 5' RACE reads in MiXCR, one entry per CDR3 protein. Among hundreds of thousands of distinct CDR3 sequences listed, roughly 46% were seen once.

Sequenced input: blood. This chain joins TRBV7-9 and TRBJ1-2; D might be TRBD1 (5 bases). The receptor was derived from a man older than 75 in good health. The CDR3 sequence is CASRTTGTDYGYTF. The CDR3 region has the DNA TGTGCCAGCAGAACCACCGGGACGGACTATGGCTACACCTTC.